This TCR beta chain was retrieved from a study of T cells in Graves' hyperthyroidism and ophthalmopathy. Trimming took off 5 bases at V and 3 bases at J, with 14 bases between the two ends. Looked up from germline, CDR1 is SGHTA and CDR2 is FQGNSA. The CDR3 runs 14 residues. Amplified regions were TCR beta CDR3 sequences from RNA transcripts. The TCR CDR3 was amplified in a first-round RT-PCR using the HTBI primer set. MiXCR, applied by TCRdb to the multiplex PCR reads, yields one record per CDR3 protein. The repertoire holds over 700,000 distinct CDR3 sequences, with about 38% as singletons. This clonotype has a handful of counts.

The sequencing input was blood. The chain joins TRBV7-2 to TRBJ2-7; no definite D call. This TCR was sampled from a man between 18 and 29 years old with Graves' hyperthyroidism. The CDR3 loop is CASSKPGPFYEQYF. The CDR3 coding sequence is TGTGCCAGCAGCAAACCGGGCCCCTTCTACGAGCAGTACTTC.